This TCR beta chain was sequenced for a study of T cell responses to AZD1222 COVID-19 vaccine. Sequencing used immunoSEQ multiplex PCR; TCRdb keeps in-frame clones, though not all of them. The table shows roughly 67,000 clones, with about nine tenths occurring only once. The germline V gene encodes CDR1 KGHSH and CDR2 LQKENI. CDR3 length: 13 residues. The germline V and J ends were trimmed by 6 bases and 1 base, with 10 bases remaining between them. The sequence was obtained from an adult in good health. Sequencing was performed on peripheral blood, taken on day 0 of AZD1222 vaccination. V usage is TRBV18 and J usage is TRBJ2-7; D is ambiguous. CDR3 sequence (DNA): TGTGCCAGCTCGTCCGGGCCGTCCTACGAGCAGTACTTC. Encoded protein: CASSSGPSYEQYF.